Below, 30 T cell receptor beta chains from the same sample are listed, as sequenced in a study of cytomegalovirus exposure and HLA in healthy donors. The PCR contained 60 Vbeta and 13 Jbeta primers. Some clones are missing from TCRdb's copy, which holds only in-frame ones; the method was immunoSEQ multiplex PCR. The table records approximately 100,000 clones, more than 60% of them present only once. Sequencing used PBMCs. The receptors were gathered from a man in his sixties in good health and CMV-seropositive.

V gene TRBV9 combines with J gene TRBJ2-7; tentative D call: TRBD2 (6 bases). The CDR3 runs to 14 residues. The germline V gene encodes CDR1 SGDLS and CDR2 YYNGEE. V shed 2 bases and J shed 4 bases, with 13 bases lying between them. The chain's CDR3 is CASSVGAGLYEQYF. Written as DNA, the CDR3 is TGTGCCAGCAGCGTCGGGGCGGGGTTATACGAGCAGTACTTC.

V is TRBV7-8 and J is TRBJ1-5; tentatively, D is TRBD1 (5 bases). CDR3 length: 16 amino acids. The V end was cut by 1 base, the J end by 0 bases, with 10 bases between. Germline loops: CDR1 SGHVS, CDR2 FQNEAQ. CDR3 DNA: TGTGCCAGCAGCTTAGAAGGGGTGTATAGCAATCAGCCCCAGCATTTT. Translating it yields CASSLEGVYSNQPQHF.

The CDR3 nucleotides are TGTGCCAGCAGCTTAGACTCTAGTTCAGAGACCCAGTACTTC. This gives the protein CASSLDSSSETQYF. The chain recombines TRBV7-9 with TRBJ2-5; no clear D gene. Germline CDR1 reads SEHNR; CDR2 reads FQNEAQ (reference sequence). Trimming pared 1 base from V and 4 bases from J, leaving 10 bases between. This CDR3 is built from 14 residues. Supplemented by reference TRBV7-9 and TRBJ2-5, the full variable domain reads DTGVSQNPRHKITKRGQNVTFRCDPISEHNRLYWYRQTLGQGPEFLTYFQNEAQLEKSRLLSDRFSAERPKGSFSTLEIQRTEQGDSAMYLCASSLDSSSETQYFGPGTRLLVL.

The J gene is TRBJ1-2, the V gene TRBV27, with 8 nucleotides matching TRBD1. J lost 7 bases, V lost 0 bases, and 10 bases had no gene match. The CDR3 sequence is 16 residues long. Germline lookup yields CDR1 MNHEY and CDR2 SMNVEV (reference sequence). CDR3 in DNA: TGTGCCAGCAGTTTATCATCCGGGACAGGACGGGGTGGCTACACCTTC. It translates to CASSLSSGTGRGGYTF.

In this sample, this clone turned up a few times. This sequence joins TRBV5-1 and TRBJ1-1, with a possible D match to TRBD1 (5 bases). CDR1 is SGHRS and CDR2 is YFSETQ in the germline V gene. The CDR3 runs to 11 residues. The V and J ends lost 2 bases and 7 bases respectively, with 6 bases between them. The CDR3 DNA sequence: TGCGCCAGCAGCTTTACAGGTGAAGCTTTCTTT. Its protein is CASSFTGEAFF.

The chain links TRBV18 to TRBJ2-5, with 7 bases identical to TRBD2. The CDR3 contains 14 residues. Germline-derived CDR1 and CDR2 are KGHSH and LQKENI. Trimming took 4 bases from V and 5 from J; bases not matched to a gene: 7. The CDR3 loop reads CASSQNAGEETQYF. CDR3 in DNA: TGTGCCAGCTCACAGAATGCGGGGGAGGAGACCCAGTACTTC. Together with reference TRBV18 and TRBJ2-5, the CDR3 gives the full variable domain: NAGVMQNPRHLVRRRGQEARLRCSPMKGHSHVYWYRQLPEEGLKFMVYLQKENIIDESGMPKERFSAEFPKEGPSILRIQQVVRGDSAAYFCASSQNAGEETQYFGPGTRLLVL.

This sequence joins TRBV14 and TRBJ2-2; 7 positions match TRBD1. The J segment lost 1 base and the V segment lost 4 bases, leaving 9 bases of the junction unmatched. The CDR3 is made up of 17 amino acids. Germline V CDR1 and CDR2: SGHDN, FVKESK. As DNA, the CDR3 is TGTGCCAGCAGCCCCTTATACGGACAGGAGAACACCGGGGAGCTGTTTTTT. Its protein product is CASSPLYGQENTGELFF.

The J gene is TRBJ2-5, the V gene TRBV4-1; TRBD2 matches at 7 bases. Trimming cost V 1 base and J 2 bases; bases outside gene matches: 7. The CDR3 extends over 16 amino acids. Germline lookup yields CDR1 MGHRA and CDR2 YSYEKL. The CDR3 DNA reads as TGCGCCAGCAGCCAAGGACCAGCCGGGAGGCAAGAGACCCAGTACTTC. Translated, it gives CASSQGPAGRQETQYF.

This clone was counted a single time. The CDR3 loop is CSVVDRGYGYTF. CDR3 nucleotides: TGCAGCGTTGTTGACAGGGGCTATGGCTACACCTTC. The V gene is TRBV29-1, the J gene TRBJ1-2; 8 nucleotides agree with TRBD1. V lost 4 bases, J lost 4 bases, and 2 bases stayed unmatched. The V gene's germline CDR1 is SQVTM and CDR2 ANQGSEA. The length of the CDR3 is 12 residues.

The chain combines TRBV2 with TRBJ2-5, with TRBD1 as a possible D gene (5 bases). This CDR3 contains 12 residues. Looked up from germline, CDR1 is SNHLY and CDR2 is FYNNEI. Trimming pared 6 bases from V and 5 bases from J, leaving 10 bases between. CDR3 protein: CASRGRVETQYF. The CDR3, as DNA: TGTGCCAGCAGGGGGCGCGTGGAGACCCAGTACTTC.

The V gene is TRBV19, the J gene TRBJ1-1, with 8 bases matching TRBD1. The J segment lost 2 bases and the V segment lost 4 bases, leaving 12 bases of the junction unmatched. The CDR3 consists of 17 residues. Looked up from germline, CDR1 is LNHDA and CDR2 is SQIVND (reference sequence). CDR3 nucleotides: TGTGCCAGTAGTACGGGACAGGAACCACGGATAAACACTGAAGCTTTCTTT. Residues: CASSTGQEPRINTEAFF.

CDR3 in amino acids: CASSLGVSGLYEQYF. The CDR3 DNA is TGCGCCAGCAGCCTGGGGGTTAGCGGGTTGTACGAGCAGTACTTC. This chain joins TRBV4-3 and TRBJ2-7; 7 bases align to TRBD2. This CDR3 is 15 amino acids long. The V and J ends lost 4 bases and 4 bases, in that order; junction bases with no gene match: 10. Germline V CDR1 and CDR2: LGHNA, YSLEER.

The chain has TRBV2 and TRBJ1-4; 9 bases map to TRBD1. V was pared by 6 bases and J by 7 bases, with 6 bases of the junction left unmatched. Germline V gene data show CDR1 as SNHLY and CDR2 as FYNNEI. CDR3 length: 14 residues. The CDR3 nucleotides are TGTGCCAGCAGGCGAGGGACAGGGCTTGAAAAACTGTTTTTT. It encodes CASRRGTGLEKLFF.

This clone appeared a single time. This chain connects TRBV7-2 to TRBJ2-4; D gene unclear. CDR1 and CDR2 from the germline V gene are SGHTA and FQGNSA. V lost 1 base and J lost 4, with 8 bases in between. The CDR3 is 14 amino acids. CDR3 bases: TGTGCCAGCAGCTTAGGGGCTCAGAAAAACATTCAGTACTTC. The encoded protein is CASSLGAQKNIQYF.

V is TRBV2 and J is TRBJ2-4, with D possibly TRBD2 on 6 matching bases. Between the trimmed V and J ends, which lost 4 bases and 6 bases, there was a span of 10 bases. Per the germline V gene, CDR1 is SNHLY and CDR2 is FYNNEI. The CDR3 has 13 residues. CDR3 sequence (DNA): TGTGCCAGCAGTGGGGGGGTCCGAAACATTCAGTACTTC. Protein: CASSGGVRNIQYF.

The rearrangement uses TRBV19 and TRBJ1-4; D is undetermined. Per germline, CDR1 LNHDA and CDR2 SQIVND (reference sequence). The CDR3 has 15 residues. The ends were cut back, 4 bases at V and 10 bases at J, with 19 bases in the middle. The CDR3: CASSTTSGKGAKLFF. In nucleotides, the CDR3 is TGTGCCAGTAGTACCACGTCGGGGAAGGGCGCAAAACTGTTTTTT.

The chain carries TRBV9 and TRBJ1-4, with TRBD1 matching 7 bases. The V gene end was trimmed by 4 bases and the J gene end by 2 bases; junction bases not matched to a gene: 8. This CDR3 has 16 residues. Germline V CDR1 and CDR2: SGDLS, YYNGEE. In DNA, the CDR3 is TGTGCCAGCAGCTCAGCAGGGGGGACGACTAATGAAAAACTGTTTTTT. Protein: CASSSAGGTTNEKLFF.

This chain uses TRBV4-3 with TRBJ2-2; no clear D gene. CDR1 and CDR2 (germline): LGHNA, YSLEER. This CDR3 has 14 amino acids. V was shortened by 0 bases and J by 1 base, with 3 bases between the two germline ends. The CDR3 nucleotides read TGCGCCAGCAGCCAAGATATGAACACCGGGGAGCTGTTTTTT. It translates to CASSQDMNTGELFF.

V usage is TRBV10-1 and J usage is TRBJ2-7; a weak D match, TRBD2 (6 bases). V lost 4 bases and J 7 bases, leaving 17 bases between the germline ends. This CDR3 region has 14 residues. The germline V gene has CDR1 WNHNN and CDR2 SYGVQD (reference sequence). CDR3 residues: CASSGRGFLGEQYF. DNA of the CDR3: TGCGCCAGCAGTGGCCGGGGGTTCCTGGGAGAGCAGTACTTC.

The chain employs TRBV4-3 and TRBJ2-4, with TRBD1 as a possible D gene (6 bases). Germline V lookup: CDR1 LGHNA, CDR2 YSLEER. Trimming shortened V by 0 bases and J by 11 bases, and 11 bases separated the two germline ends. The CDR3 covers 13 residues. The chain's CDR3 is CASSQEDSLVQYF. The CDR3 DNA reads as TGCGCCAGCAGCCAAGAGGACAGCCTAGTTCAGTACTTC.

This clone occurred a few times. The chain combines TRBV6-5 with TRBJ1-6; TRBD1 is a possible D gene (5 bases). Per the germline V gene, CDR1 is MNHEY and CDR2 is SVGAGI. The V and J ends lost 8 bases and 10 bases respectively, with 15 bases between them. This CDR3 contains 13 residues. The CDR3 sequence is CASLGPGGSPLHF. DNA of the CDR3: TGTGCCAGCTTGGGACCGGGGGGATCACCCCTCCACTTT.

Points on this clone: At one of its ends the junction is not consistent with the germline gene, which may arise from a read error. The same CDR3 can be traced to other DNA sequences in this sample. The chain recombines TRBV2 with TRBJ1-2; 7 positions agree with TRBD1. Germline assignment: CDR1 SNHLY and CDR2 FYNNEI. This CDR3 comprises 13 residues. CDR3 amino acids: CASSRDSNYGYTF. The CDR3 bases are TGTGCCAGCAGTAGGGACAGTAACTATGGCTATACCTTC.

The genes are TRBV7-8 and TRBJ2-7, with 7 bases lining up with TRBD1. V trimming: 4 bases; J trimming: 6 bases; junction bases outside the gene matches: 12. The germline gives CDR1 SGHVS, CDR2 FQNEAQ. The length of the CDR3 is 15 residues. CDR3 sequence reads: CASSSGQRIDLEQYF. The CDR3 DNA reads TGTGCCAGCAGCTCGGGACAGCGGATAGACCTCGAGCAGTACTTC.

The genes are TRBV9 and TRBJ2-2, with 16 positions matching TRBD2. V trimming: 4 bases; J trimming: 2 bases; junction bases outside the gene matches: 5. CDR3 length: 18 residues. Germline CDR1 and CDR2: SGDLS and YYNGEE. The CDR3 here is CASSSGTSGGANTGELFF. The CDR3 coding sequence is TGTGCCAGCAGCTCGGGGACTAGCGGGGGGGCCAACACCGGGGAGCTGTTTTTT.

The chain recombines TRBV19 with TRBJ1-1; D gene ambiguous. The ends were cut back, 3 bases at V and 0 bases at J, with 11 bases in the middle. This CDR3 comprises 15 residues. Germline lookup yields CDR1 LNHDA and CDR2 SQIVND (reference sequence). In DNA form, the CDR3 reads TGTGCCAGTAGTATGGCGCAGGTTTTGAACACTGAAGCTTTCTTT. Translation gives CASSMAQVLNTEAFF. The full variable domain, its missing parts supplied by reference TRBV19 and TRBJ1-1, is DGGITQSPKYLFRKEGQNVTLSCEQNLNHDAMYWYRQDPGQGLRLIYYSQIVNDFQKGDIAEGYSVSREKKESFPLTVTSAQKNPTAFYLCASSMAQVLNTEAFFGQGTRLTVV.

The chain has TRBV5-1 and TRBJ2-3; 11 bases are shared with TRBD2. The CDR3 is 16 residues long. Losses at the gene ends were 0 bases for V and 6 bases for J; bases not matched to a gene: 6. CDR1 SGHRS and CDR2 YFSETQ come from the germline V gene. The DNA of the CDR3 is TGCGCCAGCAGCTTGGATAGCGGGGGGGCCGGGGATACGCAGTATTTT. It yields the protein CASSLDSGGAGDTQYF.

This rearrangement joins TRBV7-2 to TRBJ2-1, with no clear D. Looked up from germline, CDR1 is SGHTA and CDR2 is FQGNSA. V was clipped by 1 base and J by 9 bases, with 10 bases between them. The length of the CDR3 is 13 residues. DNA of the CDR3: TGTGCCAGCAGCTTAGAGTCGCGAGGTGAGCAGTTCTTC. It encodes CASSLESRGEQFF.

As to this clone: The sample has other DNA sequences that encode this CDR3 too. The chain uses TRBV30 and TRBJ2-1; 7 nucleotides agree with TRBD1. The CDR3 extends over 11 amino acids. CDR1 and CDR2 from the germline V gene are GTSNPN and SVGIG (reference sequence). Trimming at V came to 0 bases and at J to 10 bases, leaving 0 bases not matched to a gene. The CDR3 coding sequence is TGTGCCTGGAGTGTACAGGGGGAGCAGTTCTTC. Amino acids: CAWSVQGEQFF.

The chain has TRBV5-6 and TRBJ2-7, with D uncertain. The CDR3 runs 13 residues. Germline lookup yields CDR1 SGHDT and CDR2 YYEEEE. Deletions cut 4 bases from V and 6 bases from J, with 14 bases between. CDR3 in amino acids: CASSRMILGEQYF. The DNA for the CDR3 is TGTGCCAGCAGCCGGATGATTCTAGGCGAGCAGTACTTC.

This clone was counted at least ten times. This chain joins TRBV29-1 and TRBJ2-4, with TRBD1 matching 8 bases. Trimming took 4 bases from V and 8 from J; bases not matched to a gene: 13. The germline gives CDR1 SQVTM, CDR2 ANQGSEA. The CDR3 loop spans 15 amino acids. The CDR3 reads CSVGGGGQGADIQYF. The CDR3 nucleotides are TGCAGCGTTGGAGGGGGTGGACAGGGAGCGGACATTCAGTACTTC.